Shown below are 8 T cell receptor beta chains from a single sample sequenced in a study of blood T cell repertoires in COVID-19. Assay: immunoSEQ multiplex PCR; the TCRdb copy retains only in-frame clones and omits some. The table has some 270,000 clones, around 90% seen once; the top ten hold roughly 3.9%. Sequencing was done on a sample of PBMCs or T cells enriched from blood (not recorded which). These receptors all stem from a woman between 25 and 40 years old with acute COVID-19.

The chain combines TRBV3-1 (or the pseudogene TRBV3-2) with TRBJ2-7; D is undetermined. From germline, CDR1 is LGHDT and CDR2 YNNKEL (reference sequence). The CDR3 is 14 residues long. V lost 0 bases to trimming and J lost 3 bases, with 9 bases between them. CDR3 region: CASSQDRHYYEQYF. CDR3 in DNA: TGTGCCAGCAGCCAAGACAGGCATTACTACGAGCAGTACTTC.

The genes are TRBV18 and TRBJ2-5, with TRBD2 as a possible D gene (5 bases). The CDR3 has 12 amino acids. Per the germline V gene, CDR1 is KGHSH and CDR2 is LQKENI. The V and J ends lost 3 bases and 3 bases respectively, with 5 bases between them. This CDR3 reads CASSPREETQYF. CDR3 bases: TGTGCCAGCTCACCGCGGGAAGAGACCCAGTACTTC.

The chain carries TRBV5-1 and TRBJ2-2, with a possible D match to TRBD1 (5 bases). Germline V lookup: CDR1 SGHRS, CDR2 YFSETQ. The germline V and J ends were trimmed by 2 bases and 3 bases, with 8 bases remaining between them. The CDR3 is made up of 14 amino acids. CDR3 protein: CASSFAGHTGELFF. The CDR3 DNA is TGCGCCAGCAGCTTTGCAGGGCACACCGGGGAGCTGTTTTTT.

The chain employs TRBV5-5 and TRBJ2-7; TRBD2 matches at 7 bases. CDR3 length equals 15 residues. The germline CDR1 and CDR2 sequences are SGHKS and YYEKEE (reference sequence). Germline trimming cut 0 bases from V and 2 bases from J; bases unmatched to any gene: 5. The CDR3 spells CASSLEAGTTYEQYF. In DNA, the CDR3 is TGTGCCAGCAGCTTGGAGGCCGGGACTACCTACGAGCAGTACTTC.

The chain carries TRBV9 and TRBJ2-7, with 8 nucleotides matching TRBD2. V dropped 7 bases and J dropped 3; count of bases not matched to a gene: 12. CDR3 length: 15 residues. Germline V gene data show CDR1 as SGDLS and CDR2 as YYNGEE. CDR3: CASSSGREVYYEQYF. In DNA, the CDR3 is TGTGCCAGCTCCTCTGGGCGGGAGGTGTACTACGAGCAGTACTTC.

The chain couples TRBV15 to TRBJ1-4; TRBD1 matches at 9 bases. V gave up 4 bases and J gave up 0 bases; unmatched junction bases: 3. The germline gives CDR1 LNHNV, CDR2 YYDKDF (reference sequence). CDR3 length: 16 amino acids. This CDR3 reads CATSKDRGTTNEKLFF. The CDR3 coding sequence is TGTGCCACCAGCAAGGACAGGGGCACAACTAATGAAAAACTGTTTTTT.

The chain links TRBV3-1 (or the pseudogene TRBV3-2) to TRBJ2-5; tentative D call: TRBD2 (7 bases). Germline V gives CDR1 LGHDT, CDR2 YNNKEL (reference sequence). The CDR3 is 15 amino acids. V lost 4 bases, J lost 5 bases, and 17 bases lay in between. The CDR3 spells CASSPNGGAGETQYF. The CDR3 DNA reads as TGTGCCAGCAGCCCGAATGGGGGGGCTGGGGAGACCCAGTACTTC.

V and J are TRBV7-9 and TRBJ2-7; TRBD1 might be the D (5 bases). With 4 bases removed from V and 2 bases from J, the gap between germline ends came to 18 bases. The CDR3 runs 16 residues. CDR1 is SEHNR, CDR2 FQNEAQ, per germline (reference sequence). In nucleotides, the CDR3 is TGTGCCAGCAGCTATACAGGATTGGCCAGCCCCTACGAGCAGTACTTC. Its protein product is CASSYTGLASPYEQYF.